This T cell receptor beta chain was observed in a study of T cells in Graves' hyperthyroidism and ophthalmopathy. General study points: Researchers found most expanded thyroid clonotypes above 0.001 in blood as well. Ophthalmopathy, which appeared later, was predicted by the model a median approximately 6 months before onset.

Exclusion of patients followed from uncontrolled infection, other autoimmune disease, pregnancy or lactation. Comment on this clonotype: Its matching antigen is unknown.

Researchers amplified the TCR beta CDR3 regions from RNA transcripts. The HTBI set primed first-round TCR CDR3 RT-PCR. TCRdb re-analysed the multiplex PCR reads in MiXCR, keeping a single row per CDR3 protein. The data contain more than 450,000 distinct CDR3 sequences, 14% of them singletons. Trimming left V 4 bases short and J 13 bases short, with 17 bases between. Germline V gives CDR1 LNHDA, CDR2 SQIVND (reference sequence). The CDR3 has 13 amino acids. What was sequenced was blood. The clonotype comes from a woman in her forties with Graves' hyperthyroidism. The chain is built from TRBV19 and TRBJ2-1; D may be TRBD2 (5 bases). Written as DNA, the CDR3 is TGTGCCAGTAGTACCTCCACAGCGGAGAATCAGTTCTTC. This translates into CASSTSTAENQFF.